These 28 T cell receptor beta chains were all obtained from the same sample, sequenced in a study of T cells after yellow fever vaccination. MiXCR was run by TCRdb on the 5' RACE reads, yielding one entry per CDR3 protein. The sample shows around 250,000 distinct CDR3 sequences, about 7% of them seen only once. Sequenced here: CD4+ T cells sorted from PBMCs, sampled 15 days after the yellow fever booster vaccination. These receptor sequences come from a young man who received the YFV17D yellow fever vaccine.

This clonotype was detected many times. This sequence joins TRBV10-3 and TRBJ2-2; 8 nucleotides line up with TRBD2. In germline, CDR1 is ENHRY, CDR2 SYGVKD. With V trimmed by 4 bases and J by 6 bases, 4 bases remained unmatched. The CDR3 runs to 14 residues. The CDR3 spells CAISGQRESGELFF. The DNA for the CDR3 is TGTGCCATCAGTGGCCAGCGGGAGTCCGGGGAGCTGTTTTTT.

This clonotype was detected many times. The chain combines TRBV7-9 with TRBJ1-1, with 7 bases identical to TRBD1. J lost 4 bases, V lost 6 bases, and 5 bases had no gene match. There are 13 residues in the CDR3. Germline V lookup: CDR1 SEHNR, CDR2 FQNEAQ (reference sequence). The CDR3 DNA follows: TGTGCCAGCAGATCAACAGGGGCCACTGAAGCTTTCTTT. It translates to CASRSTGATEAFF. The full variable domain, rest sourced from reference TRBV7-9 and TRBJ1-1, is DTGVSQNPRHKITKRGQNVTFRCDPISEHNRLYWYRQTLGQGPEFLTYFQNEAQLEKSRLLSDRFSAERPKGSFSTLEIQRTEQGDSAMYLCASRSTGATEAFFGQGTRLTVV.

There are many counts of this clonotype. The chain has TRBV12-3 or TRBV12-4 and TRBJ2-3; 7 bases align to TRBD2. This CDR3 is built from 14 residues. The junction had 5 bases not matched to a gene; V was cut back by 7 bases and J by 1 base. The CDR3 reads CASILADGTDTQYF. The CDR3 DNA is TGTGCCAGCATTCTAGCGGATGGCACAGATACGCAGTATTTT.

Many counts were recorded for this clonotype. The CDR3, as DNA: TGTGCCAGCAGCTTCGGGGCCTCCTACGAGCAGTACTTC. This encodes CASSFGASYEQYF. J is TRBJ2-7 and V is TRBV7-9, with D perhaps being TRBD1 or TRBD2 (5 bases each). The CDR3 is 13 amino acids. Trimming took 3 bases from V and 0 from J, leaving 6 bases between them. The V gene's germline CDR1 is SEHNR and CDR2 FQNEAQ (reference sequence).

This clonotype was picked up a small number of times. The J gene is TRBJ2-3, the V gene TRBV20-1; D is uncertain. Germline CDR1 and CDR2: DFQATT and SNEGSKA (reference sequence). This CDR3 is 15 amino acids long. V lost 2 bases to trimming and J lost 4 bases, with 16 bases between them. CDR3: CSARPPSWIPDTQYF. CDR3 in DNA: TGCAGTGCTAGACCACCTTCGTGGATCCCAGATACGCAGTATTTT.

This clonotype was counted many times. The chain couples TRBV24-1 to TRBJ2-1; D is unresolved. The germline V gene has CDR1 KGHDR and CDR2 SFDVKD. The CDR3 consists of 15 residues. The V end lost 1 base, the J end lost 5 bases, and 11 bases lay between the germline ends. The CDR3 bases are TGTGCCACCAGTGATTTTGGAATCCGGGACAATGAGCAGTTCTTC. It is translated as CATSDFGIRDNEQFF.

This clonotype was detected many times. In DNA form, the CDR3 reads TGTGCCATCAGAACCGACAGGGCTCTCGAGCAGTACTTC. Translated, it gives CAIRTDRALEQYF. J is TRBJ2-7 and V is TRBV10-3, with TRBD1 identical over 7 bases. Germline CDR1 ENHRY, CDR2 SYGVKD. After removal of 6 bases from V and 6 bases from J, the junction contained 8 bases not matched to a gene. The CDR3 loop spans 13 amino acids.

This clonotype was seen a handful of times. This rearrangement joins TRBV20-1 to TRBJ2-7; D tentatively fits TRBD1 or TRBD2 (5 bases each). This CDR3 is built from 15 residues. Germline CDR1 and CDR2: DFQATT and SNEGSKA (reference sequence). Trimming left V 0 bases short and J 3 bases short, with 15 bases between. The CDR3 reads CSARDRDGSLYEQYF. Here the CDR3 DNA reads TGCAGTGCTAGAGATCGGGACGGCTCTCTCTACGAGCAGTACTTC.

The chain combines TRBV11-2 with TRBJ2-5, with TRBD2 identical over 7 bases. V lost 4 bases, J lost 2 bases, and 19 bases stayed unmatched. Germline CDR1 and CDR2: SGHAT and FQNNGV. This CDR3 is 19 amino acids long. Here the CDR3 DNA reads TGTGCCAGCAGCTCGATCACCTTGGTGGGAGGGCCCCCTCAAGAGACCCAGTACTTC. Translation gives CASSSITLVGGPPQETQYF.

This clonotype was picked up a small number of times. The gene calls are TRBV6-2 or TRBV6-3 and TRBJ2-7, with 11 bases lining up with TRBD1. Per germline, CDR1 MNHEY and CDR2 SVGEGT. The CDR3 has 16 amino acids. With 2 bases clipped from V and 2 bases from J, the junction kept 5 bases outside the gene matches. Written as DNA, the CDR3 is TGTGCCAGCAGTTACCCCCGGGACAGGGGGGCCTACGAGCAGTACTTC. Its translation is CASSYPRDRGAYEQYF.

The DNA of the CDR3 is TGTGCCAGCAGCTTAGTCCTAGCGGGAAACACAGATACGCAGTATTTT. Translating gives CASSLVLAGNTDTQYF. V gene TRBV7-2 combines with J gene TRBJ2-3, with 9 bases fitting TRBD2. Germline V CDR1 and CDR2: SGHTA, FQGNSA. V shed 1 base and J 2 bases; nucleotides not matched to a gene: 4. The CDR3 has 16 amino acids.

This clonotype was counted only a few times. V and J are TRBV7-8 and TRBJ1-2; 10 bases agree with TRBD1. Germline V CDR1 and CDR2: SGHVS, FQNEAQ. V was pared by 4 bases and J by 4 bases, with 12 bases of the junction left unmatched. This CDR3 comprises 17 residues. CDR3 coding DNA: TGTGCCAGCAGCTCGACCCGGGGACAGGGGAATTTCTATGGCTACACCTTC. Translated: CASSSTRGQGNFYGYTF.

This clonotype was seen more than once but under ten times. The rearrangement uses TRBV5-6 and TRBJ2-2; 7 bases fit TRBD1. Per germline, CDR1 SGHDT and CDR2 YYEEEE. V was clipped by 7 bases and J by 5 bases; unmatched bases: 11. The CDR3 extends over 15 amino acids. The CDR3 DNA reads as TGTGCCAGCGAGCGCCTGGGACAGACGACCGGGGAGCTGTTTTTT. Protein product: CASERLGQTTGELFF. Complete variable domain (other parts from reference TRBV5-6 and TRBJ2-2): DAGVTQSPTHLIKTRGQQVTLRCSPKSGHDTVSWYQQALGQGPQFIFQYYEEEERQRGNFPDRFSGHQFPNYSSELNVNALLLGDSALYLCASERLGQTTGELFFGEGSRLTVL.

This clonotype was observed a handful of times. The rearrangement joins TRBV3-1 to TRBJ2-5; 9 bases are a match to TRBD1. The CDR3 is 15 amino acids. Germline lookup yields CDR1 LGHDT and CDR2 YNNKEL (reference sequence). V was pared by 1 base and J by 2 bases, with 2 bases of the junction left unmatched. The CDR3 is CASSQGTGVQETQYF. CDR3 DNA: TGTGCCAGCAGCCAAGGGACAGGGGTACAAGAGACCCAGTACTTC.

This chain links TRBV24-1 with TRBJ2-2; no firm D call. The CDR3 extends over 13 amino acids. V gave up 0 bases and J gave up 7 bases, with 5 bases separating them. Germline CDR1 KGHDR, CDR2 SFDVKD. CDR3 sequence: CATSDLGNGELFF. Written as DNA, the CDR3 is TGTGCCACCAGTGATTTGGGGAACGGGGAGCTGTTTTTT.

This clonotype was recorded many times. The chain uses TRBV7-2 and TRBJ2-5, with D unresolved. The CDR3 totals 15 residues. Germline-derived CDR1 and CDR2 are SGHTA and FQGNSA. V lost 0 bases and J 3 bases, leaving 11 bases between the germline ends. CDR3 DNA: TGTGCCAGCAGCTTAGCGCTGGGCAGGAAAGAGACCCAGTACTTC. Translated: CASSLALGRKETQYF.

The V gene is TRBV6-1, the J gene TRBJ2-3; possible D gene TRBD2, 7 bases. V was cut by 8 bases and J by 5 bases, with 17 bases left in between. This CDR3 comprises 14 residues. Germline CDR1 reads MNHNS; CDR2 reads SASEGT. Written as DNA, the CDR3 is TGTGCCAGCGGGGGGGCGGGGTCCCGAGATACGCAGTATTTT. As protein: CASGGAGSRDTQYF.

The sample holds many counts of this clonotype. This chain joins TRBV30 and TRBJ1-5; TRBD1 is a possible D gene (6 bases). The CDR3 has 12 amino acids. Trimming removed 2 bases from V and 4 bases from J, with 6 bases in between. The germline gives CDR1 GTSNPN, CDR2 SVGIG (reference sequence). In DNA form, the CDR3 reads TGTGCCTGGAGTACAGGGAATCAGCCCCAGCATTTT. Translation: CAWSTGNQPQHF.

The chain uses TRBV7-9 and TRBJ2-3, with 7 bases identical to TRBD1. The CDR3 runs 15 residues. From germline, CDR1 is SEHNR and CDR2 FQNEAQ (reference sequence). Trimming at V came to 4 bases and at J to 1 base, leaving 5 bases not matched to a gene. The CDR3 sequence is CASSSWTGGTDTQYF. In DNA form, the CDR3 reads TGTGCCAGCAGCTCGTGGACAGGAGGCACAGATACGCAGTATTTT.

Only a few counts were recorded for this clonotype. V and J are TRBV6-1 and TRBJ2-7; TRBD2 might be the D (6 bases). V gave up 8 bases and J gave up 7 bases, with 18 bases separating them. Looked up from germline, CDR1 is MNHNS and CDR2 is SASEGT. The CDR3 is 13 residues long. The CDR3 coding sequence is TGTGCCAGCTCAAGCGGGCCAGCAGGAGAGCAGTACTTC. As protein: CASSSGPAGEQYF.

The J gene is TRBJ1-5, the V gene TRBV12-3 or TRBV12-4; TRBD1 is a possible D gene (6 bases). CDR3 length: 13 residues. Trimming left V 6 bases short and J 7 bases short, with 13 bases between. CDR3 sequence (DNA): TGTGCCAGCAGCACAGGGAGCTACCAGCCCCAGCATTTT. It is translated as CASSTGSYQPQHF.

CDR3 region: CSATRGYRGTGELFF. The CDR3 coding sequence is TGCAGCGCTACCCGAGGATACCGTGGCACCGGGGAGCTGTTTTTT. The chain employs TRBV29-1 and TRBJ2-2; D call uncertain. The germline V and J ends were trimmed by 7 bases and 4 bases, with 19 bases remaining between them. Looked up from germline, CDR1 is SQVTM and CDR2 is ANQGSEA. The CDR3 has 15 residues.

The DNA for the CDR3 is TGCAGTGCTAGAGCCGCCTCCCGGGGATTAGGGTCCTCCTACAATGAGCAGTTCTTC. This sequence encodes CSARAASRGLGSSYNEQFF. This rearrangement joins TRBV20-1 to TRBJ2-1; maybe TRBD2 (5 bases). Trimming cost V 1 base and J 0 bases, with 22 bases left between them. CDR3 length: 19 amino acids. Per germline, CDR1 DFQATT and CDR2 SNEGSKA (reference sequence).

This clonotype was found many times. The chain couples TRBV6-1 to TRBJ2-7; the D gene is possibly TRBD1 (6 bases). The CDR3 is made up of 14 amino acids. CDR1 is MNHNS, CDR2 SASEGT, per germline. Trimming took 3 bases from V and 6 from J, leaving 15 bases between them. As DNA, the CDR3 is TGTGCCAGCAGTGAGCCGGGACAACGGCCCGAGCAGTACTTC. This translates into CASSEPGQRPEQYF.

The V and J genes are TRBV10-1 and TRBJ2-3; D perhaps matches TRBD2 (6 bases). The germline gives CDR1 WNHNN, CDR2 SYGVQD (reference sequence). V was trimmed by 6 bases and J by 6 bases, leaving 7 bases between them. This CDR3 has 11 amino acids. The CDR3 here is CASRAGDTQYF. The CDR3, as DNA: TGCGCCAGCAGGGCGGGGGATACGCAGTATTTT.

This clonotype was picked up a small number of times. The V gene is TRBV15, the J gene TRBJ1-1; D call uncertain. Germline CDR1 is LNHNV and CDR2 is YYDKDF (reference sequence). V lost 0 bases to trimming and J lost 0 bases, with 5 bases between them. The CDR3 runs 14 residues. CDR3 coding DNA: TGTGCCACCAGCAGAGACACATTGAACACTGAAGCTTTCTTT. This sequence encodes CATSRDTLNTEAFF. Full variable domain (outside the CDR3, taken from reference TRBV15 and TRBJ1-1): DAMVIQNPRYQVTQFGKPVTLSCSQTLNHNVMYWYQQKSSQAPKLLFHYYDKDFNNEADTPDNFQSRRPNTSFCFLDIRSPGLGDTAMYLCATSRDTLNTEAFFGQGTRLTVV.

This chain links TRBV6-2 or TRBV6-3 with TRBJ2-5; D is unresolved. The CDR3 is 12 amino acids. Germline CDR1 is MNHEY and CDR2 is SVGEGT. V dropped 11 bases and J dropped 1 base, with 11 bases sitting between them. CDR3 sequence reads: CAAAVTQETQYF. The CDR3 region has the DNA TGTGCCGCTGCTGTAACCCAAGAGACCCAGTACTTC.

The chain uses TRBV9 and TRBJ2-2, with 9 positions matching TRBD2. The CDR3 loop spans 16 amino acids. Unmatched junction bases numbered 9, after V lost 6 bases and J lost 3 bases. The germline V gene has CDR1 SGDLS and CDR2 YYNGEE. DNA of the CDR3: TGTGCCAGCACGCCTAGCGGGAACATCGACACCGGGGAGCTGTTTTTT. It yields the protein CASTPSGNIDTGELFF.